This T cell receptor beta chain was identified during a study of CD8 T cells in Susac syndrome. Study-wide results and limits: A relatively small number of individuals underwent TCR sequencing and HLA analysis.

The study sequenced TCR beta in blood CD8+ and CD4+ T cells. Both CD4+ and CD8+ T cells were negatively isolated, and TEMRA cells underwent FACS enrichment. As concerns this clonotype: Antigen: not known.

CDR3 length: 14 residues. V dropped 7 bases and J dropped 1 base, with 16 bases sitting between them. Germline lookup yields CDR1 DFQATT and CDR2 SNEGSKA (reference sequence). RNA in amounts of about 0.5 to 1 ug was reverse transcribed with random hexamers. TCR beta CDR3 was amplified by immunoSEQ multiplex PCR. This amplification extended across 54 Vbeta and 13 Jbeta segments. TCRdb called the immunoSEQ multiplex PCR reads again in MiXCR, with one record for every CDR3 protein. The sample includes approximately 300,000 distinct CDR3 sequences, 89% of them seen just once. V and J are TRBV20-1 and TRBJ1-2; no clear D. Material for sequencing was CD8+ T cells from PBMCs. This TCR derives from a human donor with multiple sclerosis. The CDR3 region is CSEGSSWGNYGYTF. The CDR3, as DNA: TGCAGTGAGGGCAGTTCATGGGGTAACTATGGCTACACCTTC.